The clone carrying this TCR beta chain was seen only a few times. Per the original data handling: Filtering differed because ImmunoSEQ produced junction-only sequences that carried no quality scores. Assay used: immunoSEQ multiplex PCR; TCRdb lists only in-frame clones, some missing. That table gives V, J and clone size, and the DNA gave D and trimming. The sample holds about 680,000 clones; more than 70% are singletons and the top ten take more than 1.5%. The CDR3 runs 20 residues. Germline CDR1 and CDR2: WSHSY and SAAADI. Losses at the gene ends were 7 bases for V and 2 bases for J; bases not matched to a gene: 22. These data are taken from a study of shared clonotypes between healthy human individuals.

This chain connects TRBV10-2 to TRBJ2-3; 9 nucleotides agree with TRBD2. The sequence was collected from a woman aged 25 to 45 in good health. The sequenced sample was memory CD4+ T cells sorted from blood. Specified subset: CD45RA-negative fraction. As DNA, the CDR3 is TGCGCCAGCAAAAGGGTAGCGGGAGATCGGAGGGAAGGACACACAGATACGCAGTATTTT. This encodes CASKRVAGDRREGHTDTQYF.